This T cell receptor beta chain was captured by sequencing in a study of healthy donors' naive CD4 and CD8 T cells. Study overall: Donors came from three age groups: 20-25, 40-50 and 60-70 years. Study conclusions and caveats: Positive CDR3 charge linked to CD4+ cells, negative to CD8+ cells.

TCR libraries were built from 500 to 550 ng of total RNA by linear amplification. Original processing notes: Under 80,000 TCR alpha transcripts were sequenced from roughly 5 healthy donors. TCRdb itself ran the reads through MiXCR, one entry per CDR3 protein. TCRdb, not the original authors, processed these V and J calls. The table includes 180,000 or so distinct CDR3 sequences, around 80% detected once. Per germline, CDR1 LNHDA and CDR2 SQIVND (reference sequence). V was clipped by 3 bases and J by 4 bases; unmatched bases: 2. The CDR3 totals 15 residues. Of note for this clonotype: The antigen remains undetermined.

Material for sequencing was naive CD4+ and CD8+ T cells sorted from blood, pooled from several donors. J is TRBJ2-1 and V is TRBV19; 11 positions agree with TRBD2. The TCR sequence derives from a pool of human donors in good health; the sample pools cells from several healthy donors. In DNA, the CDR3 is TGTGCCAGTAGTATTTGGACTAGCGGGTACAATGAGCAGTTCTTC. Encoded protein: CASSIWTSGYNEQFF.